This is a list of T cell receptor beta chains from one sample in a study of beta chain features in type 1 diabetes. Profiled with immunoSEQ multiplex PCR; TCRdb holds only in-frame clones, not every one. The sample has under 300,000 clones; approximately 8% are singletons. Sequenced material: central memory CD4+ T cells from blood. The origin of the receptors is a woman under 30 in good health. Each CDR3 is given with its conserved first and last residue. D genes are given only for firm matches. Rows may omit the clone size; those that give it use once, few, many or a size class.

V,D,J,size,DNA,CDR3
TRBV7-9,NA,TRBJ2-3,few,TGTGCCACGCGGGCGGTAGCAGATACGCAGTATTTT,CATRAVADTQYF
TRBV29-1,NA,TRBJ1-1,NA,TGCAGCGTTCAGAACGGACAGATCGACACTGAAGCTTTCTTT,CSVQNGQIDTEAFF
TRBV4-3,NA,TRBJ1-2,NA,TGCGCCAGCAGCCAAGTGGGCAGGGACGACTATGGCTACACCTTC,CASSQVGRDDYGYTF
TRBV6-4,TRBD2,TRBJ2-1,few,TGTGCCAGCAGTGACAAAGCGGGAGGGATGACCAATGAGCAGTTCTTC,CASSDKAGGMTNEQFF
TRBV5-4,NA,TRBJ2-1,many,TGTGCCAGCAGCGCCGGGCTCGGCTCCTACAATGAGCAGTTCTTC,CASSAGLGSYNEQFF
TRBV29-1,NA,TRBJ2-3,NA,TGCAGCGGCACAGGAGCTGGGGGGTATACGCAGTATTTT,CSGTGAGGYTQYF
TRBV7-6,NA,TRBJ2-1,NA,TGTGCCAGCACCGAAGGGGGGAGCTCCTACAATGAGCAGTTCTTC,CASTEGGSSYNEQFF
TRBV7-2,NA,TRBJ2-5,few,TGTGCCAGCAGCTTCGGACAGCAAGAGACCCAGTACTTC,CASSFGQQETQYF
TRBV2,TRBD2,TRBJ2-3,few,TGTGCCAGCGTAAAGCGGGGGGGCCTTGACCCAGATACGCAGTATTTT,CASVKRGGLDPDTQYF
TRBV5-1,NA,TRBJ1-2,NA,TGCGCCAGCAGCTTAGAGGGCCCTAACTATGGCTACACCTTC,CASSLEGPNYGYTF
TRBV18,NA,TRBJ2-3,NA,TGTGCCAGCTCACCTCGAGGGGGGCTGAGAGATACGCAGTATTTT,CASSPRGGLRDTQYF
TRBV7-2,NA,TRBJ2-1,few,TGTGCCAGCAGCCGCCGAAAACAGGGTTTCGATGAGCAGTTCTTC,CASSRRKQGFDEQFF
TRBV14,NA,TRBJ2-7,many,TGTGCCACCGCGCGGGTGGGGAGTCGAGAGCAGTACTTC,CATARVGSREQYF
TRBV25-1,NA,TRBJ1-6,many,TGTGCCAGCAGTGATCAGGTTTCACCCCTCCACTTT,CASSDQVSPLHF
TRBV9,TRBD1,TRBJ1-2,few,TGTGCCAGCAGCGTAGCTCCGGGACAGGGAATGTATGGCTACACCTTC,CASSVAPGQGMYGYTF
TRBV6-5,TRBD1,TRBJ2-7,NA,TGTGCCAGCAGTTACGTGTCGGACAGGGGACACGAGCAGTACTTC,CASSYVSDRGHEQYF
TRBV18,NA,TRBJ2-3,many,TGTGCCAGCTCACCAGCTCAGGGGAGGGCAGATACGCAGTATTTT,CASSPAQGRADTQYF
TRBV25-1,NA,TRBJ1-5,few,TGTGCCAGCAGCACAGGGTCCTATCAGCCCCAGCATTTT,CASSTGSYQPQHF
TRBV19,NA,TRBJ2-6,NA,TGTGCCAGTAGTATTCCTTCTTTTCCTGGGGCCAACGTCCTGACTTTC,CASSIPSFPGANVLTF
TRBV5-4,NA,TRBJ2-5,NA,TGTGCCAGCAGCTTCCAGGATGAGGTGGAGACCCAGTACTTC,CASSFQDEVETQYF
TRBV5-6,TRBD1,TRBJ1-2,NA,TGTGCCAGCAGCTACAGGGGAACTAACTATGGCTACACCTTC,CASSYRGTNYGYTF
TRBV4-3,NA,TRBJ1-2,many,TGCGCCAGCAGCCAAGGGGTGGCAGGGGTCTATGGCTACACCTTC,CASSQGVAGVYGYTF
TRBV7-2,TRBD2,TRBJ2-5,many,TGTGCCAGCAGCTTAGTGTCTAGCGGAGAGACCCAGTACTTC,CASSLVSSGETQYF
TRBV21-1,NA,TRBJ2-3,few,TGTGCCAGCAGCAGCCAGGGACAGGAGGTGGCCGCGTCCGGCACAGATACGCAGTATTTT,CASSSQGQEVAASGTDTQYF
TRBV9,NA,TRBJ1-5,NA,TGTGCCAGCAGCGTAGTAGGAGGGTCCCGCCCTCTGGGCAATCAGCCCCAGCATTTT,CASSVVGGSRPLGNQPQHF
TRBV29-1,TRBD1,TRBJ2-7,few,TGCAGCGCGAAAGGGGGCCATCTCTCCGACGAGCAGTACTTC,CSAKGGHLSDEQYF
TRBV7-2,NA,TRBJ2-3,NA,TGTGCCAGCAGCTTTGGGCGGACGACAGATACGCAGTATTTT,CASSFGRTTDTQYF
TRBV7-3,NA,TRBJ2-3,NA,TGTGCCAGCAGAAGACCGGACACAGATACGCAGTATTTT,CASRRPDTDTQYF
TRBV4-3,TRBD2,TRBJ2-2,NA,TGCGCCAGCAGCCATCCGACGACTAGCGATCCCGGGGAGCTGTTTTTT,CASSHPTTSDPGELFF
TRBV5-6,NA,TRBJ2-3,many,TGTGCCAGCAGCTTGGGGACACGCACAGATACGCAGTATTTT,CASSLGTRTDTQYF
TRBV27,NA,TRBJ2-5,few,TGTGCCAGCAGTTTATCGCGACAGGCGTGGGAGACCCAGTACTTC,CASSLSRQAWETQYF
TRBV12-5,TRBD1,TRBJ1-2,NA,TGTGCTAGTGCCCTAGGGGGCACTTCTAACTATGGCTACACCTTC,CASALGGTSNYGYTF
TRBV5-6,NA,TRBJ1-2,NA,TGTGCCAGCAGCTTGGCTCCTAGTGGCTACACCTTC,CASSLAPSGYTF
TRBV29-1,NA,TRBJ1-4,few,TGCAGCGTTCTGGACGGAGTTAATGAAAAACTGTTTTTT,CSVLDGVNEKLFF
TRBV5-1,TRBD1,TRBJ2-7,NA,TGCGCCAGCCGCCTATCTGGACAGGGGTCCTACGAGCAGTACTTC,CASRLSGQGSYEQYF
TRBV6-7,NA,TRBJ1-1,NA,TGTGCCAGCCTTAATGCCGCGACGCCTGAAGCTTTCTTT,CASLNAATPEAFF
TRBV5-1,NA,TRBJ2-1,NA,TGCGCCAGCAGCTTCAAGACCGACAGCACATCCTACAATGAGCAGTTCTTC,CASSFKTDSTSYNEQFF
TRBV6-5,NA,TRBJ2-1,NA,TGTGCCAGCCACAAGGGGGGCAACAATGAGCAGTTCTTC,CASHKGGNNEQFF
TRBV28,NA,TRBJ2-4,NA,TGTGCCAGCAGTTTATGGGCAGGGTCGTCAGCCAAAAACATTCAGTACTTC,CASSLWAGSSAKNIQYF
TRBV28,NA,TRBJ2-1,many,TGTGCCAGCAGTTCGACCGAGTCCTACAATGAGCAGTTCTTC,CASSSTESYNEQFF
TRBV29-1,NA,TRBJ2-1,few,TGCAGCGCCGCGGACGTGTACAATGAGCAGTTCTTC,CSAADVYNEQFF
TRBV29-1,TRBD1,TRBJ2-1,few,TGCAGCGTTGATCAGGGGGCCGTGGGCAATGAGCAGTTCTTC,CSVDQGAVGNEQFF
TRBV28,NA,TRBJ1-2,many,TGTGCCAGCAGTTTCCCGATGAAGGGGTATGGCTACACCTTC,CASSFPMKGYGYTF
TRBV14,NA,TRBJ2-5,many,TGTGCCAGCAGCCAAGTTGCCGGGAGTCCTGGAGAGACCCAGTACTTC,CASSQVAGSPGETQYF
TRBV5-1,NA,TRBJ1-2,NA,TGCGCCAGCAGCTTGGCCTCGACAGCGCACTATGGCTACACCTTC,CASSLASTAHYGYTF
TRBV11-2,NA,TRBJ2-7,NA,TGTGCCAGCAGCGGCACCCGGGGTGCAGGGGCCTACGAGCAGTACTTC,CASSGTRGAGAYEQYF
TRBV7-9,NA,TRBJ2-6,NA,TGTGCCAGCAGACCCGGGCCGTTGGGTCCCTCTGGGGCCAACGTCCTGACTTTC,CASRPGPLGPSGANVLTF